The 31 T cell receptor beta chains in this list originate from one sample, sequenced in a study of beta chain features in type 1 diabetes. Expressed TCRB transcripts were sequenced, since all the RNA that had been isolated was reverse transcribed. The data were produced by immunoSEQ multiplex PCR, yet TCRdb's version contains in-frame clones alone and is incomplete. In the table there are 150,000 to 200,000 clones, 7.5% to 10% of which are singletons. Material: central memory CD4+ T cells from blood. The receptor source for this set is a woman aged 18-30 years in good health.

The chain is built from TRBV9 and TRBJ1-2; D is possibly TRBD1 (5 bases). Trimming cost V 0 bases and J 3 bases, with 12 bases left between them. CDR1 is SGDLS and CDR2 is YYNGEE in the germline V gene. The CDR3 consists of 15 residues. CDR3 protein: CASSVATPRDYGYTF. The DNA for the CDR3 is TGTGCCAGCAGCGTAGCTACGCCCAGGGACTATGGCTACACCTTC.

This clone was seen only a few times. This sequence joins TRBV30 and TRBJ1-5; D is unresolved. Trimming stripped 0 bases from V and 7 bases from J, with 10 bases between. This CDR3 spans 13 amino acids. Germline loops: CDR1 GTSNPN, CDR2 SVGIG (reference sequence). The CDR3 sequence is CAWSVRSEQPQHF. CDR3 bases: TGTGCCTGGAGTGTACGCAGCGAACAGCCCCAGCATTTT.

This clone was seen more than once but under ten times. The J gene is TRBJ2-3, the V gene TRBV9; D remains ambiguous. This CDR3 has 10 amino acids. CDR1 and CDR2 from the germline V gene are SGDLS and YYNGEE. V gave up 6 bases and J gave up 6 bases, with 5 bases separating them. The CDR3 DNA reads TGTGCCAGCATCGGGGATACGCAGTATTTT. It encodes CASIGDTQYF.

The chain employs TRBV7-9 and TRBJ2-3; D may be TRBD2 (5 bases). Trimming removed 5 bases from V and 4 bases from J, with 16 bases in between. Germline V gene lookup returns CDR1 SEHNR and CDR2 FQNEAQ (reference sequence). This CDR3 region has 15 residues. DNA for the CDR3: TGTGCCAGCAGCCCCGGGGTAGCTGATTCAGATACGCAGTATTTT. It encodes CASSPGVADSDTQYF.

The chain carries TRBV4-2 and TRBJ2-3, with 14 nucleotides matching TRBD2. The CDR3 covers 14 residues. The germline gives CDR1 LGHNA, CDR2 YNFKEQ. V gave up 4 bases and J gave up 9 bases; unmatched junction bases: 3. The CDR3 DNA reads TGTGCCAGCAGCCCGGGACTAGCGGGAGCAACGCAGTATTTT. Translating gives CASSPGLAGATQYF.

The rearrangement links TRBV5-4 to TRBJ2-7; 9 positions match TRBD1. The length of the CDR3 is 15 residues. Per germline, CDR1 SGHNT and CDR2 YYREEE (reference sequence). Trimming removed 4 bases from V and 3 bases from J; junction bases left unmatched: 8. The CDR3 bases are TGTGCCAGCAGCCCGAGGCCGGGACAGGGCTACGAGCAGTACTTC. It specifies CASSPRPGQGYEQYF.

This clone was counted only a few times. The chain employs TRBV19 and TRBJ1-2; 9 bases map to TRBD1. CDR3 length: 14 amino acids. V shed 3 bases and J 3 bases; nucleotides not matched to a gene: 2. Per the germline V gene, CDR1 is LNHDA and CDR2 is SQIVND (reference sequence). Here the CDR3 reads CASSIGDRDYGYTF. CDR3 nucleotides: TGTGCCAGTAGTATTGGGGACAGGGACTATGGCTACACCTTC.

This clone was counted many times. The chain combines TRBV5-1 with TRBJ2-5; 9 nucleotides agree with TRBD1. V was clipped by 2 bases and J by 5 bases; unmatched bases: 4. Germline loops: CDR1 SGHRS, CDR2 YFSETQ. This CDR3 has 14 residues. The CDR3: CASSLQGARETQYF. The CDR3 nucleotides are TGCGCCAGCAGCTTACAGGGGGCGCGGGAGACCCAGTACTTC.

V usage is TRBV18 and J usage is TRBJ2-2, with D hard to call. Germline assignment: CDR1 KGHSH and CDR2 LQKENI. The germline V and J ends were trimmed by 3 bases and 0 bases, with 11 bases remaining between them. This CDR3 region has 16 residues. The CDR3 loop is CASSPSTLTNTGELFF. Here the CDR3 DNA reads TGTGCCAGCTCACCGAGTACACTAACGAACACCGGGGAGCTGTTTTTT.

The rearrangement uses TRBV9 and TRBJ1-4, with D hard to call. Germline V gene sequence: CDR1 SGDLS, CDR2 YYNGEE. The CDR3 is 15 amino acids. Trimming left V 4 bases short and J 0 bases short, with 10 bases between. For the CDR3, the DNA is TGTGCCAGCAGCACATCACCAACAACTAATGAAAAACTGTTTTTT. Protein sequence: CASSTSPTTNEKLFF.

This clone has more than one count but fewer than ten. The DNA of the CDR3 is TGTGCCAGCACCCCTCCGGGCTCCCCAGGGGAGCAGTTCTTC. Its translation is CASTPPGSPGEQFF. The chain uses TRBV7-8 and TRBJ2-1, with D possibly TRBD1 on 5 matching bases. V was clipped by 7 bases and J by 10 bases, with 20 bases between them. Germline V gives CDR1 SGHVS, CDR2 FQNEAQ. CDR3 length equals 14 residues.

This clone has a handful of counts. This chain links TRBV9 with TRBJ2-3; 9 bases are a match to TRBD2. Per the germline V gene, CDR1 is SGDLS and CDR2 is YYNGEE. The CDR3 extends over 17 amino acids. V shed 0 bases, J shed 3 bases, and the junction held 8 bases outside the gene matches. Here the CDR3 DNA reads TGTGCCAGCAGCGTAGGGGCTAGCGGGACTGCAACAGATACGCAGTATTTT. Residues: CASSVGASGTATDTQYF.

The sample holds a few counts of this clone. This chain links TRBV9 with TRBJ2-7; the match to TRBD2 covers 9 bases. The V gene end was trimmed by 0 bases and the J gene end by 7 bases; junction bases not matched to a gene: 8. The CDR3 extends over 15 amino acids. CDR1 is SGDLS, CDR2 YYNGEE, per germline. This CDR3 is CASSVEGLAASEQYF. Here the CDR3 DNA reads TGTGCCAGCAGCGTAGAGGGACTAGCAGCCTCTGAGCAGTACTTC.

J is TRBJ2-3 and V is TRBV29-1; D is undetermined. CDR3 length: 15 residues. Trimming cost V 2 bases and J 2 bases, with 14 bases left between them. The V gene's germline CDR1 is SQVTM and CDR2 ANQGSEA. CDR3 sequence: CSVERAAPLTDTQYF. In DNA, the CDR3 is TGCAGCGTTGAACGAGCCGCTCCTCTCACAGATACGCAGTATTTT.

The chain employs TRBV28 and TRBJ2-2, with D possibly TRBD1 on 6 matching bases. Per the germline V gene, CDR1 is MDHEN and CDR2 is SYDVKM. CDR3 length: 13 amino acids. Trimming removed 8 bases from V and 1 base from J, with 8 bases in between. CDR3 loop: CASGTMNTGELFF. The DNA of the CDR3 is TGTGCCAGCGGGACAATGAACACCGGGGAGCTGTTTTTT.

CDR3 nucleotides: TGTGCCAGCAGTGAACGGACATTTCGCGGCACTGAAGCTTTCTTT. Its translation is CASSERTFRGTEAFF. The V and J genes are TRBV25-1 and TRBJ1-1; D perhaps matches TRBD1 (5 bases). The CDR3 has 15 residues. Trimming removed 2 bases at V and 4 bases at J, with 14 bases between. Germline V gene lookup returns CDR1 MGHDK and CDR2 SYGVNS.

This clone was found a few times. The chain joins TRBV5-4 to TRBJ2-7, with D tentatively TRBD1 or TRBD2 (7 bases each). Germline V gives CDR1 SGHNT, CDR2 YYREEE (reference sequence). The CDR3 spans 17 residues. V was shortened by 4 bases and J by 3 bases, with 23 bases between the two germline ends. The CDR3 region has the DNA TGTGCCAGCAGCCTGGGGGGGCTGACAGGGATTGACTACGAGCAGTACTTC. Protein: CASSLGGLTGIDYEQYF.

The chain uses TRBV9 and TRBJ2-1; 8 bases are a match to TRBD2. Losses at the gene ends were 1 base for V and 5 bases for J; bases not matched to a gene: 5. Germline CDR1 and CDR2: SGDLS and YYNGEE. The CDR3 loop spans 15 amino acids. CDR3 sequence: CASSVISGSNNEQFF. The CDR3 nucleotides are TGTGCCAGCAGCGTAATAAGCGGGAGTAACAATGAGCAGTTCTTC.

The chain recombines TRBV2 with TRBJ1-1; perhaps TRBD1 as D (5 bases). The CDR3 spans 11 residues. Germline V CDR1 and CDR2: SNHLY, FYNNEI. Trimming removed 7 bases at V and 10 bases at J, with 13 bases between. The CDR3 loop is CASMIGQLAFF. CDR3 in DNA: TGTGCCAGCATGATAGGACAATTAGCTTTCTTT.

The CDR3 DNA reads as TGTGCCAGCTCACGCACCGTACAGGGGAACACTGAAGCTTTCTTT. It is translated as CASSRTVQGNTEAFF. The rearrangement joins TRBV18 to TRBJ1-1, with D tentatively TRBD1 (6 bases). The germline V gene has CDR1 KGHSH and CDR2 LQKENI. Trimming pared 4 bases from V and 1 base from J, leaving 13 bases between. There are 15 residues in the CDR3.

There are a few counts of this clone. The chain carries TRBV5-4 and TRBJ2-7; 9 bases map to TRBD1. Per the germline V gene, CDR1 is SGHNT and CDR2 is YYREEE (reference sequence). The CDR3 is 15 amino acids. V shed 4 bases and J 0 bases; nucleotides not matched to a gene: 5. Written as DNA, the CDR3 is TGTGCCAGCAGCCCGGGACAGGGTGGCTCCTACGAGCAGTACTTC. This sequence encodes CASSPGQGGSYEQYF.

This chain uses TRBV5-1 with TRBJ2-1, with D uncertain. The V gene's germline CDR1 is SGHRS and CDR2 YFSETQ. V was trimmed by 4 bases and J by 0 bases, leaving 8 bases between them. This CDR3 contains 14 residues. CDR3 sequence reads: CASSPSSSYNEQFF. CDR3 DNA sequence: TGCGCCAGCAGCCCCTCGAGCTCCTACAATGAGCAGTTCTTC.

This clone appeared a few times. The chain recombines TRBV5-4 with TRBJ1-1, with unresolved D. V was cut by 3 bases and J by 1 base, with 13 bases left in between. The length of the CDR3 is 15 residues. CDR1 and CDR2 from the germline V gene are SGHNT and YYREEE (reference sequence). CDR3: CASSSARGGNTEAFF. In nucleotides, the CDR3 is TGTGCCAGCAGCTCCGCGCGGGGAGGGAACACTGAAGCTTTCTTT.

The rearrangement joins TRBV27 to TRBJ2-5, with D possibly matching TRBD1 (5 bases). This CDR3 has 15 residues. Trimming removed 2 bases at V and 2 bases at J, with 12 bases between. Per the germline V gene, CDR1 is MNHEY and CDR2 is SMNVEV (reference sequence). The CDR3 sequence: CASSLSRATQETQYF. The CDR3 region has the DNA TGTGCCAGCAGTTTAAGCAGGGCCACTCAAGAGACCCAGTACTTC.

The table lists this clone with a few counts. One end of the junction is discordant with germline, which a read error may explain. The rearrangement uses TRBV7-7 and TRBJ2-3; 7 nucleotides align to TRBD1. This CDR3 is 14 amino acids long. Germline loops: CDR1 SSHAT, CDR2 FNYEAQ (reference sequence). The chain's CDR3 is CASSLAARGDTQYF. The CDR3 DNA follows: TGTGCTAGCAGCTTAGCTGCCAGGGGGGATACGCAGTATTTT.

This chain joins TRBV5-1 and TRBJ1-1; 9 bases are shared with TRBD1. V was clipped by 3 bases and J by 4 bases; unmatched bases: 4. The CDR3 consists of 14 residues. Germline CDR1 SGHRS, CDR2 YFSETQ. The CDR3 spells CASSSQGASTEAFF. Written as DNA, the CDR3 is TGCGCCAGCAGCTCACAGGGGGCGAGCACTGAAGCTTTCTTT.

There are a few counts of this clone. The chain couples TRBV5-1 to TRBJ2-3; weak D call: TRBD2 (6 bases). Germline loops: CDR1 SGHRS, CDR2 YFSETQ. V gave up 0 bases and J gave up 7 bases, with 12 bases separating them. This CDR3 has 14 residues. As DNA, the CDR3 is TGCGCCAGCAGCTTGGAGGAGGGAAAGAATACGCAGTATTTT. Its translation: CASSLEEGKNTQYF.

This clone turned up a few times. The CDR3 sequence is CAWRRAGRFGEQFF. DNA of the CDR3: TGTGCCTGGAGGAGAGCGGGAAGGTTTGGTGAGCAGTTCTTC. The rearrangement joins TRBV30 to TRBJ2-1; 7 bases are a match to TRBD2. V lost 3 bases and J lost 9; bases outside the gene matches: 11. In germline, CDR1 is GTSNPN, CDR2 SVGIG (reference sequence). This CDR3 is built from 14 residues.

This clone was observed a handful of times. The genes are TRBV5-1 and TRBJ2-7, with D maybe TRBD2 (5 bases). The ends were cut back, 4 bases at V and 0 bases at J, with 14 bases in the middle. From germline, CDR1 is SGHRS and CDR2 YFSETQ. The CDR3 spans 15 residues. CDR3 nucleotide sequence: TGCGCCAGCAGCCTAACCCTCAGCGGCTCCTACGAGCAGTACTTC. The encoded protein is CASSLTLSGSYEQYF.

The chain uses TRBV5-4 and TRBJ1-2; 8 bases are a match to TRBD1. The V and J ends lost 2 bases and 6 bases, in that order; junction bases with no gene match: 6. From germline, CDR1 is SGHNT and CDR2 YYREEE (reference sequence). This CDR3 is built from 14 residues. In DNA, the CDR3 is TGTGCCAGCAGCTTCGGGACAGGAGAGAATGGCTACACCTTC. Translating it yields CASSFGTGENGYTF. Filled out from reference TRBV5-4 and TRBJ1-2, the complete variable domain reads ETGVTQSPTHLIKTRGQQVTLRCSSQSGHNTVSWYQQALGQGPQFIFQYYREEENGRGNFPPRFSGLQFPNYSSELNVNALELDDSALYLCASSFGTGENGYTFGSGTRLTVV.

The sample holds many counts of this clone. The chain employs TRBV2 and TRBJ1-1; D is possibly TRBD1 (5 bases). Germline V lookup: CDR1 SNHLY, CDR2 FYNNEI. The V and J ends lost 9 bases and 2 bases respectively, with 13 bases between them. The CDR3 spans 13 residues. The DNA of the CDR3 is TGTGCCAGTGTCCCGGACACCAACACTGAAGCTTTCTTT. Its translation: CASVPDTNTEAFF.